This TCR beta chain was obtained from a study of T cell responses to AZD1222 COVID-19 vaccine. Overall study findings and caveats: Regions 160-218 and 743-854 dominated among vaccine-associated CD4 TCRs spanning spike.

V was cut by 6 bases and J by 2 bases, with 17 bases left in between. CDR1 is LNHDA and CDR2 is SQIVND in the germline V gene (reference sequence). This CDR3 region has 16 residues. Clones were sequenced by immunoSEQ multiplex PCR, and TCRdb holds only the in-frame ones, with some missing. The sample yields approximately 100,000 clones, around 90% seen once. Remarks on this clone: The antigen is unknown.

Here the sequenced sample was peripheral blood, taken on day 0 of MenACWY control vaccination. This chain joins TRBV19 and TRBJ1-5; D uncertain. This receptor was obtained from an adult in good health. DNA for the CDR3: TGTGCCAGTAGCCCAGGAAGGCCCGAGGGCAATCAGCCCCAGCATTTT. This translates into CASSPGRPEGNQPQHF.